Listed here are 9 T cell receptor beta chains from one sample, sequenced in a study of blood T cells in healthy people across ages. Next came a second PCR, run for about 7 to 12 cycles, which used a sample-barcoded 5' primer along with a J-beta primer mix. TCRdb re-called the 5' RACE reads through MiXCR, storing one row per CDR3 protein. The sample consists of 800,000 to 950,000 distinct CDR3 sequences, 30% to 45% of them appearing once. The sample consisted of blood. The receptors shown here come from a man aged 18 to 29 in good health.

This clonotype has at least ten counts. The V and J genes are TRBV5-1 and TRBJ2-7; TRBD1 or TRBD2 may be the D gene (6 bases each). This CDR3 is built from 13 residues. Trimming took 4 bases from V and 5 from J, leaving 13 bases between them. The germline V gene has CDR1 SGHRS and CDR2 YFSETQ. DNA of the CDR3: TGCGCCAGCAGCAATGGGGGGCCAAACGAGCAGTACTTC. It codes for CASSNGGPNEQYF. Full variable domain (outside the CDR3, taken from reference TRBV5-1 and TRBJ2-7): KAGVTQTPRYLIKTRGQQVTLSCSPISGHRSVSWYQQTPGQGLQFLFEYFSETQRNKGNFPGRFSGRQFSNSRSEMNVSTLELGDSALYLCASSNGGPNEQYFGPGTRLTVT.

The chain couples TRBV5-6 to TRBJ2-5, with D unclear. The V end lost 4 bases, the J end lost 5 bases, and 9 bases lay between the germline ends. The CDR3 spans 12 residues. Germline V gives CDR1 SGHDT, CDR2 YYEEEE. CDR3 in DNA: TGTGCCAGCAGCACCCCGGAGGAGACCCAGTACTTC. It is translated as CASSTPEETQYF.

The V gene is TRBV7-2, the J gene TRBJ2-3; TRBD2 matches at 10 bases. The CDR3 runs 19 residues. V trimming: 3 bases; J trimming: 1 base; junction bases outside the gene matches: 13. Germline assignment: CDR1 SGHTA and CDR2 FQGNSA. DNA for the CDR3: TGTGCCAGCAGCTTTACTCCGTCCGAGACTAGCGGGCGCACAGATACGCAGTATTTT. This translates into CASSFTPSETSGRTDTQYF.

The V call is TRBV7-2, the J call TRBJ2-3; tentative D call: TRBD1 (6 bases). Deletions cut 1 base from V and 0 bases from J, with 8 bases between. The CDR3 has 15 amino acids. Germline CDR1 and CDR2: SGHTA and FQGNSA. The CDR3 spells CASSLGGQSTDTQYF. The CDR3 bases are TGTGCCAGCAGCTTAGGTGGACAGAGCACAGATACGCAGTATTTT. The whole variable domain, remainder taken from reference TRBV7-2 and TRBJ2-3, is GAGVSQSPSNKVTEKGKDVELRCDPISGHTALYWYRQSLGQGLEFLIYFQGNSAPDKSGLPSDRFSAERTGGSVSTLTIQRTQQEDSAVYLCASSLGGQSTDTQYFGPGTRLTVL.

J is TRBJ1-1 and V is TRBV12-3 or TRBV12-4, with D perhaps TRBD1 (5 bases). The CDR3 consists of 14 residues. V was cut by 7 bases and J by 0 bases, with 12 bases left in between. CDR3 sequence (DNA): TGTGCCAGCATCTATAGGGGAGTGAACACTGAAGCTTTCTTT. Protein sequence: CASIYRGVNTEAFF.

This sequence joins TRBV6-5 and TRBJ2-7, with TRBD1 identical over 7 bases. J was trimmed by 1 base and V by 0 bases; bases with no gene match: 3. CDR3 length: 15 residues. From germline, CDR1 is MNHEY and CDR2 SVGAGI. DNA for the CDR3: TGTGCCAGCAGTTACTCCGGGACAGATTCCTACGAGCAGTACTTC. Its translation: CASSYSGTDSYEQYF.

This chain joins TRBV12-3 or TRBV12-4 and TRBJ2-1, with D hard to call. Between the trimmed V and J ends, which lost 7 bases and 1 base, there was a span of 11 bases. This CDR3 has 14 residues. DNA of the CDR3: TGTGCCAGCATTGTGAAGGATTCCTACAATGAGCAGTTCTTC. It codes for CASIVKDSYNEQFF.

The chain uses TRBV6-6 and TRBJ1-6; D gene uncertain. V was shortened by 2 bases and J by 9 bases, with 17 bases between the two germline ends. From germline, CDR1 is MNHNY and CDR2 SVGAGI (reference sequence). The CDR3 totals 16 residues. The CDR3 here is CASSYGRGGRASPLHF. The CDR3 nucleotides are TGTGCCAGCAGTTACGGTCGGGGAGGCAGAGCTTCACCCCTCCACTTT.

The rearrangement joins TRBV20-1 to TRBJ2-3; the match to TRBD1 covers 8 bases. V lost 5 bases to trimming and J lost 0 bases; unmatched junction nucleotides: 10. Per the germline V gene, CDR1 is DFQATT and CDR2 is SNEGSKA (reference sequence). CDR3 length: 16 residues. CDR3 amino acids: CSAGVSGGFSTDTQYF. Here the CDR3 DNA reads TGCAGTGCTGGAGTGTCAGGGGGCTTCAGCACAGATACGCAGTATTTT.